This record concerns one TCR beta chain sequence. Its antigen remains unknown. This entry belongs to a study of cytomegalovirus exposure and HLA in healthy donors. Overall study results and limits: After further analysis at a later stage, 15,000 to 20,000 TCR beta sequences were associated with HLA alleles at 0.05 false discovery rate. Several top significant clusters appeared, in a later analysis, to be linked to common viral pathogens. A later analysis reportedly identified an Asian-associated ancestry cluster as carrying fewer N-insertions than the approximately 640-donor mean.

Germline CDR1 is SGHRS and CDR2 is YFSETQ. V lost 2 bases to trimming and J lost 0 bases, with 5 bases between them. This CDR3 is built from 13 residues. The PCR used 60 Vbeta and 13 Jbeta primers. Original processing methods: There were around 78 million unique TCR beta chains by a later count, and some 10 million of them were shared. Assay: immunoSEQ multiplex PCR; the TCRdb copy retains only in-frame clones and omits some. The V and J calls and clone size are taken from that table; D and trimming were inferred from the DNA. Its clone listing holds some 200,000 clones. The TCR comes from a woman aged 18-29 years in good health and CMV-seropositive. The rearrangement links TRBV5-1 to TRBJ2-5, with no clear D. Sequencing used PBMCs. CDR3 sequence: CASSFSYQETQYF. The CDR3 bases are TGCGCCAGCAGCTTCTCTTACCAAGAGACCCAGTACTTC.